The 30 T cell receptor beta chains reported below all come from one sample, sequenced in a study of T cell repertoires in aging, cancer and after chemotherapy. A mixed TRB-A/B primer pool amplified rearranged TRB by multiplex touch-down PCR. MiXCR was run by TCRdb on the multiplex PCR reads, yielding one entry per CDR3 protein. The data show under 6,500 distinct CDR3 sequences, roughly a third seen once. TCR beta rearrangements were amplified from peripheral blood genomic DNA. The specimen sequenced was blood. The receptors were sampled from a human donor with a blood cancer.

The chain carries TRBV7-6 and TRBJ1-6; 9 nucleotides align to TRBD1. Germline assignment: CDR1 SGHVS and CDR2 FNYEAQ. This CDR3 spans 18 amino acids. V shed 2 bases and J 7 bases; nucleotides not matched to a gene: 12. CDR3 amino acids: CASSLNPYRGRMNSPLHF. For the CDR3, the DNA is TGTGCCAGCAGCTTAAACCCTTACAGGGGGCGGATGAATTCACCCCTCCACTTT.

The rearrangement joins TRBV18 to TRBJ2-7; tentative D call: TRBD1 (6 bases). The germline V gene has CDR1 KGHSH and CDR2 LQKENI. V dropped 2 bases and J dropped 2 bases, with 25 bases sitting between them. CDR3 size: 19 residues. The CDR3 nucleotides read TGTGCCAGCTCACCAAAATCCCCGCATTTGGGGGCTAGGACCTACGAGCAGTACTTC. It codes for CASSPKSPHLGARTYEQYF. Variable domain in full (rest from reference TRBV18 and TRBJ2-7): NAGVMQNPRHLVRRRGQEARLRCSPMKGHSHVYWYRQLPEEGLKFMVYLQKENIIDESGMPKERFSAEFPKEGPSILRIQQVVRGDSAAYFCASSPKSPHLGARTYEQYFGPGTRLTVT.

This clonotype was detected only a few times. CDR3 amino acids: CASSLSLRTEAFF. In DNA, the CDR3 is TGTGCCAGCAGCTTATCCCTAAGGACTGAAGCTTTCTTT. This sequence joins TRBV7-9 and TRBJ1-1; D gene ambiguous. Germline V CDR1 and CDR2: SEHNR, FQNEAQ (reference sequence). The CDR3 loop spans 13 amino acids. V lost 2 bases to trimming and J lost 5 bases, with 9 bases between them.

On this clonotype: A much larger clone is a single base away; this may be a read error. The CDR3 bases are TGTGCCAGCAGCTTGTCCAAGTTCACAGATACGCAGTATTTT. This translates into CASSLSKFTDTQYF. J is TRBJ2-3 and V is TRBV11-1; D ambiguous. Germline V gives CDR1 SGHAT, CDR2 FQDESV (reference sequence). This CDR3 region has 14 residues. V lost 3 bases and J lost 2, with 9 bases in between.

This clonotype has more than one count but fewer than ten. The rearrangement joins TRBV5-5 to TRBJ1-2; D gene ambiguous. V lost 5 bases, J lost 5 bases, and 22 bases lay in between. CDR1 SGHKS and CDR2 YYEKEE come from the germline V gene (reference sequence). The CDR3 contains 16 residues. The CDR3 spells CASSLTPDGRAYGYTF. The CDR3 coding sequence is TGTGCCAGCAGTTTGACCCCGGACGGGCGAGCTTATGGCTACACCTTC.

This chain joins TRBV6-5 and TRBJ1-1; 11 bases fit TRBD1. Germline V lookup: CDR1 MNHEY, CDR2 SVGAGI. CDR3 size: 14 residues. V shed 5 bases and J 7 bases; nucleotides not matched to a gene: 6. CDR3 coding DNA: TGTGCCAGCAGTGAAGGACAGGGGGCGGATGAAGCTTTCTTT. Protein: CASSEGQGADEAFF.

This chain joins TRBV6-5 and TRBJ1-2; 7 bases map to TRBD1. The V gene end was trimmed by 10 bases and the J gene end by 1 base; junction bases not matched to a gene: 12. This CDR3 comprises 15 residues. Germline V CDR1 and CDR2: MNHEY, SVGAGI. As DNA, the CDR3 is TGTGCCACCGGGCTAAGGGGGCGGGGTAACTATGGCTACACCTTC. Its translation is CATGLRGRGNYGYTF.

The V gene is TRBV7-2, the J gene TRBJ2-3; 11 bases are shared with TRBD2. Germline CDR1 is SGHTA and CDR2 is FQGNSA. The J segment lost 4 bases and the V segment lost 3 bases, leaving 9 bases of the junction unmatched. This CDR3 spans 17 amino acids. The CDR3 DNA is TGTGCCAGCAGCTTCCTCTCTAGCGGGGGGAGGTCAGATACGCAGTATTTT. Its translation: CASSFLSSGGRSDTQYF.

This clonotype came up a few times. The gene calls are TRBV13 and TRBJ2-7; D is uncertain. The CDR3 runs 13 residues. V lost 5 bases and J 3 bases, leaving 11 bases between the germline ends. Per the germline V gene, CDR1 is PRHDT and CDR2 is FYEKMQ (reference sequence). This CDR3 is CASSLLDGYEQYF. The CDR3 DNA reads as TGTGCCAGCAGCCTCCTGGACGGCTACGAGCAGTACTTC. The whole variable domain, remainder taken from reference TRBV13 and TRBJ2-7, is AAGVIQSPRHLIKEKRETATLKCYPIPRHDTVYWYQQGPGQDPQFLISFYEKMQSDKGSIPDRFSAQQFSDYHSELNMSSLELGDSALYFCASSLLDGYEQYFGPGTRLTVT.

The gene calls are TRBV6-5 and TRBJ1-3; D gene ambiguous. The length of the CDR3 is 17 residues. Per the germline V gene, CDR1 is MNHEY and CDR2 is SVGAGI. Trimming took 6 bases from V and 0 from J, leaving 18 bases between them. The CDR3 region is CASSPQGGRHSGNTIYF. DNA of the CDR3: TGTGCCAGCAGCCCCCAAGGTGGGCGCCACTCTGGAAACACCATATATTTT.

This clonotype is medium-sized by share. The J gene is TRBJ2-7, the V gene TRBV13; D remains ambiguous. This CDR3 is built from 13 residues. The V gene's germline CDR1 is PRHDT and CDR2 FYEKMQ (reference sequence). V lost 5 bases to trimming and J lost 4 bases, with 12 bases between them. This chain's CDR3 is CASSSRRSYEQYF. In nucleotides, the CDR3 is TGTGCCAGCAGCAGCAGGAGAAGTTACGAGCAGTACTTC.

Of note for this clonotype: A much larger clonotype is one base distant, so this may be a read error. The chain recombines TRBV6-5 with TRBJ1-2, with D perhaps matching TRBD1 (5 bases). The CDR3 sequence is 14 residues long. The germline V gene encodes CDR1 MNHEY and CDR2 SVGAGI. CDR3 sequence (DNA): TGTGTCAGCAGGGTGGACGGATCTAACTATGGCTACACCTTC. Its protein is CVSRVDGSNYGYTF.

The table lists this clonotype with a few counts. This sequence joins TRBV5-1 and TRBJ2-5, with 8 bases fitting TRBD2. CDR1 is SGHRS and CDR2 is YFSETQ in the germline V gene. V gave up 3 bases and J gave up 4 bases; unmatched junction bases: 8. The CDR3 sequence is 15 residues long. The CDR3 loop reads CASSSQGRGGETQYF. CDR3 coding DNA: TGCGCCAGCAGCTCGCAGGGCCGGGGGGGAGAGACCCAGTACTTC.

By proportion, this clonotype is medium-sized. CDR3 loop: CASSLGQGNYGYTF. The CDR3 nucleotides are TGTGCCAGCAGCTTAGGCCAAGGAAACTATGGCTACACCTTC. The chain links TRBV13 to TRBJ1-2; D gene ambiguous. V lost 0 bases and J lost 2, with 7 bases in between. CDR1 and CDR2 from the germline V gene are PRHDT and FYEKMQ (reference sequence). This CDR3 has 14 residues. The complete variable domain, with remaining parts taken from reference TRBV13 and TRBJ1-2, reads AAGVIQSPRHLIKEKRETATLKCYPIPRHDTVYWYQQGPGQDPQFLISFYEKMQSDKGSIPDRFSAQQFSDYHSELNMSSLELGDSALYFCASSLGQGNYGYTFGSGTRLTVV.

This clonotype was seen more than once but under ten times. The CDR3: CASSEDWGSYGYTF. CDR3 in DNA: TGTGCCAGCAGTGAAGATTGGGGCAGCTATGGCTACACCTTC. The J gene is TRBJ1-2, the V gene TRBV6-1; TRBD1 might be the D (5 bases). Germline V gene data show CDR1 as MNHNS and CDR2 as SASEGT. The CDR3 consists of 14 residues. The V and J ends lost 1 base and 4 bases respectively, with 10 bases between them.

In the case of this clonotype: The junction and the germline gene differ at one end; a read error may be behind it. The V call is TRBV6-2 or TRBV6-3, the J call TRBJ2-7; TRBD2 matches at 8 bases. This CDR3 has 15 residues. Germline-derived CDR1 and CDR2 are MNHEY and SVGEGT. In DNA form, the CDR3 reads TGTGCCAGCAGCCTCACTAGCGGCAGCTCCTACGAGCAGTGCTTC. As protein: CASSLTSGSSYEQCF.

Only a few counts were recorded for this clonotype. The chain uses TRBV12-3 or TRBV12-4 and TRBJ1-1; D not certain. Trimming cost V 4 bases and J 0 bases, with 6 bases left between them. The CDR3 is 13 amino acids. The CDR3 protein is CASSWGLNTEAFF. CDR3 coding DNA: TGTGCCAGCAGTTGGGGTCTGAACACTGAAGCTTTCTTT.

The chain recombines TRBV10-3 with TRBJ1-4, with D tentatively TRBD1 (6 bases). Trimming took off 6 bases at V and 0 bases at J, with 14 bases between the two ends. CDR1 is ENHRY and CDR2 is SYGVKD in the germline V gene. The CDR3 runs to 16 residues. DNA of the CDR3: TGTGCCATCAGCTCACAGGGAGAGTCAACTAATGAAAAACTGTTTTTT. Protein sequence: CAISSQGESTNEKLFF.

This clonotype has more than one count but fewer than ten. The V and J genes are TRBV6-2 or TRBV6-3 and TRBJ1-1; D unclear. Germline V gene data show CDR1 as MNHEY and CDR2 as SVGEGT. The ends were cut back, 7 bases at V and 0 bases at J, with 12 bases in the middle. The CDR3 is made up of 14 amino acids. CDR3 residues: CASTHYLMNTEAFF. CDR3 nucleotides: TGTGCCAGCACTCACTATCTCATGAACACTGAAGCTTTCTTT.

The chain carries TRBV24-1 and TRBJ2-1, with 8 positions matching TRBD1. The CDR3 is 15 residues long. The germline V gene encodes CDR1 KGHDR and CDR2 SFDVKD. J was trimmed by 9 bases and V by 2 bases; bases with no gene match: 8. CDR3 sequence (DNA): TGTGCCACCAGTGATTCGCGCAGGGGGCTTAGTGAGCAGTTCTTC. Residues: CATSDSRRGLSEQFF.

The chain recombines TRBV12-3 or TRBV12-4 with TRBJ2-7; D uncertain. The CDR3 has 14 residues. V dropped 6 bases and J dropped 2 bases, with 14 bases sitting between them. The CDR3 bases are TGTGCCAGCAGCCTGGACCAGACAACCTACGAGCAGTACTTC. This sequence encodes CASSLDQTTYEQYF.

The rearrangement links TRBV4-3 to TRBJ1-2; D uncertain. Trimming shortened V by 1 base and J by 0 bases, and 12 bases separated the two germline ends. The CDR3 has 16 amino acids. The germline V gene encodes CDR1 LGHNA and CDR2 YSLEER. CDR3 coding DNA: TGCGCCAGCAGCCAAGGTCCGGGCGATTCTAACTATGGCTACACCTTC. This translates into CASSQGPGDSNYGYTF.

The V gene is TRBV5-4, the J gene TRBJ1-2; TRBD1 agrees at 7 bases. V shed 7 bases, J shed 2 bases, and the junction held 17 bases outside the gene matches. The V gene's germline CDR1 is SGHNT and CDR2 YYREEE (reference sequence). The CDR3 has 17 residues. The CDR3 loop is CASGTVRDLYLNYGYTF. In DNA, the CDR3 is TGTGCCAGCGGGACAGTCCGGGACCTTTACTTAAACTATGGCTACACCTTC.

The chain has TRBV11-2 and TRBJ2-5, with D perhaps matching TRBD1 (6 bases). V lost 2 bases and J 4 bases, leaving 8 bases between the germline ends. CDR3 length: 13 residues. CDR1 is SGHAT, CDR2 FQNNGV, per germline. The CDR3 spells CASSLNRVETQYF. CDR3 DNA: TGTGCCAGCAGCTTAAACAGGGTAGAGACCCAGTACTTC. Variable domain in full (rest from reference TRBV11-2 and TRBJ2-5): EAGVAQSPRYKIIEKRQSVAFWCNPISGHATLYWYQQILGQGPKLLIQFQNNGVVDDSQLPKDRFSAERLKGVDSTLKIQPAKLEDSAVYLCASSLNRVETQYFGPGTRLLVL.

This chain uses TRBV7-2 with TRBJ2-5; D tentatively fits TRBD1 or TRBD2 (6 bases each). Trimming stripped 2 bases from V and 12 bases from J, with 19 bases between. The CDR3 is made up of 14 amino acids. Germline CDR1 reads SGHTA; CDR2 reads FQGNSA. The CDR3 protein is CASSLPYRDGRKYF. The CDR3 bases are TGTGCCAGCAGCTTACCCTACAGGGACGGGAGAAAGTACTTC.

This clonotype occurred once. The genes are TRBV5-6 and TRBJ1-5; 9 bases map to TRBD1. CDR1 is SGHDT, CDR2 YYEEEE, per germline. The CDR3 is 15 amino acids. Trimming at V came to 4 bases and at J to 4 bases, leaving 6 bases not matched to a gene. The CDR3 reads CASSQGQGINQPQHF. For the CDR3, the DNA is TGTGCCAGCAGCCAGGGACAGGGAATTAATCAGCCCCAGCATTTT.

This chain links TRBV5-6 with TRBJ2-2, with D perhaps TRBD1 (5 bases). There are 14 residues in the CDR3. CDR1 is SGHDT and CDR2 is YYEEEE in the germline V gene. Trimming removed 0 bases at V and 5 bases at J, with 8 bases between. The CDR3 DNA is TGTGCCAGCAGCTTGGGGCCAGGGACCGGGGAGCTGTTTTTT. Protein product: CASSLGPGTGELFF.

The V and J genes are TRBV6-5 and TRBJ2-3; a possible D gene is TRBD2 (6 bases). The germline V and J ends were trimmed by 2 bases and 5 bases, with 14 bases remaining between them. From germline, CDR1 is MNHEY and CDR2 SVGAGI. CDR3 length equals 15 residues. The CDR3 here is CASSYPTGVVDTQYF. The CDR3 DNA follows: TGTGCCAGCAGTTACCCGACGGGAGTTGTAGATACGCAGTATTTT.

This rearrangement joins TRBV12-3 or TRBV12-4 to TRBJ2-1, with 10 bases lining up with TRBD2. This CDR3 is built from 15 residues. The V gene end was trimmed by 4 bases and the J gene end by 6 bases; junction bases not matched to a gene: 6. As DNA, the CDR3 is TGTGCCAGCAGTTCCGGACTAGCGGCCCGCAATGAGCAGTTCTTC. Translation gives CASSSGLAARNEQFF.

In this sample, this clonotype turned up a few times. CDR3 sequence reads: CASSLRQGARNSPLHF. The CDR3 DNA reads as TGCGCCAGCAGCTTGAGGCAGGGGGCTAGGAATTCACCCCTCCACTTT. The chain carries TRBV5-1 and TRBJ1-6; TRBD1 matches at 8 bases. The CDR3 has 16 residues. The germline V gene has CDR1 SGHRS and CDR2 YFSETQ. Germline trimming cut 1 base from V and 7 bases from J; bases unmatched to any gene: 7.